The 30 T cell receptor beta chains presented below share a single source sample, sequenced in a study of OX40 agonist ivuxolimab in advanced cancers. The table came from immunoSEQ multiplex PCR; TCRdb's copy has only in-frame clones and leaves some out. Here the sample spans about 38,000 clones, 80% to 85% being singletons. The specimen was CD4+ or CD8+ T cells sorted from blood, collected in a trial of the OX40 agonist ivuxolimab. These receptors were taken from an adult with an advanced solid tumor such as melanoma, head and neck, liver or kidney cancer.

The chain couples TRBV29-1 to TRBJ2-1; 8 bases agree with TRBD1. Germline V CDR1 and CDR2: SQVTM, ANQGSEA. CDR3 size: 13 residues. The V gene end was trimmed by 6 bases and the J gene end by 7 bases; junction bases not matched to a gene: 8. The CDR3 nucleotides read TGCAGCGTGGACAGGGAAAGATTTAATGAGCAGTTCTTC. It translates to CSVDRERFNEQFF.

The chain uses TRBV21-1 and TRBJ1-2. TRBV21-1 is an annotated pseudogene. The CDR3 is 14 residues long. The CDR3 region has the DNA TGTGCCAGCAGCCCCAGCCCGTTTGCCTATGGCTACACCTTC. It encodes CASSPSPFAYGYTF.

The chain links TRBV30 to TRBJ2-5; TRBD2 agrees at 8 bases. The CDR3 sequence is 13 residues long. Germline-derived CDR1 and CDR2 are GTSNPN and SVGIG (reference sequence). The junction had 5 bases not matched to a gene; V was cut back by 4 bases and J by 4 bases. Written as DNA, the CDR3 is TGTGCCTGGAACGGGGGGGCCTCAGAGACCCAGTACTTC. Translating gives CAWNGGASETQYF. The whole variable domain, filled in from reference TRBV30 and TRBJ2-5, reads SQTIHQWPATLVQPVGSPLSLECTVEGTSNPNLYWYRQAAGRGLQLLFYSVGIGQISSEVPQNLSASRPQDRQFILSSKKLLLSDSGFYLCAWNGGASETQYFGPGTRLLVL.

The genes are TRBV27 and TRBJ1-2, with no clear D. V gave up 8 bases and J gave up 7 bases, with 11 bases separating them. CDR3 length: 11 residues. CDR1 MNHEY and CDR2 SMNVEV come from the germline V gene (reference sequence). The CDR3 sequence is CASGASSGYTF. Written as DNA, the CDR3 is TGTGCCAGCGGTGCATCGAGTGGCTACACCTTC.

Only a few counts were recorded for this clone. The genes are TRBV2 and TRBJ2-5, with 9 nucleotides matching TRBD1. Losses at the gene ends were 4 bases for V and 5 bases for J; bases not matched to a gene: 2. CDR3 length: 13 amino acids. Per germline, CDR1 SNHLY and CDR2 FYNNEI. DNA for the CDR3: TGTGCCAGCAGTGGGGACAGGGCGGAGACCCAGTACTTC. The encoded protein is CASSGDRAETQYF. Together with reference TRBV2 and TRBJ2-5, the CDR3 gives the full variable domain: EPEVTQTPSHQVTQMGQEVILRCVPISNHLYFYWYRQILGQKVEFLVSFYNNEISEKSEIFDDQFSVERPDGSNFTLKIRSTKLEDSAMYFCASSGDRAETQYFGPGTRLLVL.

A few counts support this clone. The rearrangement joins TRBV5-1 to TRBJ2-3; D gene ambiguous. Germline CDR1 reads SGHRS; CDR2 reads YFSETQ. The CDR3 is 15 residues long. V lost 0 bases and J lost 0, with 8 bases in between. For the CDR3, the DNA is TGCGCCAGCAGCTTGGTCGGGTCTAGCACAGATACGCAGTATTTT. It is translated as CASSLVGSSTDTQYF.

This chain uses TRBV13 with TRBJ1-2; D gene ambiguous. The germline V gene encodes CDR1 PRHDT and CDR2 FYEKMQ (reference sequence). V was pared by 4 bases and J by 3 bases, with 18 bases between. This CDR3 has 16 residues. CDR3 region: CASSSWTASTYYGYTF. CDR3 in DNA: TGTGCCAGCAGCTCTTGGACTGCCTCTACTTACTATGGCTACACCTTC. The full variable domain, rest sourced from reference TRBV13 and TRBJ1-2, is AAGVIQSPRHLIKEKRETATLKCYPIPRHDTVYWYQQGPGQDPQFLISFYEKMQSDKGSIPDRFSAQQFSDYHSELNMSSLELGDSALYFCASSSWTASTYYGYTFGSGTRLTVV.

A few counts support this clone. V and J are TRBV5-1 and TRBJ2-2; 8 nucleotides match TRBD2. Germline V gives CDR1 SGHRS, CDR2 YFSETQ. V lost 6 bases to trimming and J lost 7 bases; unmatched junction nucleotides: 11. The CDR3 consists of 15 residues. The CDR3 reads CASTSVAGFGGELFF. CDR3 DNA: TGCGCCAGCACCTCTGTAGCGGGGTTCGGCGGGGAGCTGTTTTTT.

The CDR3 DNA follows: TGTGCCAGCAGCTTCCAAGAGACCCAGTACTTC. It translates to CASSFQETQYF. This chain links TRBV5-4 with TRBJ2-5; D uncertain. Germline V CDR1 and CDR2: SGHNT, YYREEE (reference sequence). V lost 2 bases and J lost 1, with 0 bases in between. The CDR3 spans 11 residues.

The chain joins TRBV28 to TRBJ2-5, with D perhaps being TRBD1 or TRBD2 (5 bases each). Trimming took off 6 bases at V and 3 bases at J, with 14 bases between the two ends. The germline V gene has CDR1 MDHEN and CDR2 SYDVKM. The CDR3 totals 14 residues. Written as DNA, the CDR3 is TGTGCCAGCAGCCGCGCCGGGGCCGAAGAGACCCAGTACTTC. Translating gives CASSRAGAEETQYF.

The chain has TRBV6-4 and TRBJ2-1; D unresolved. The V gene lost 0 bases and the J gene lost 4 bases, with 7 bases spanning the gap. The CDR3 loop spans 14 amino acids. Germline lookup yields CDR1 MRHNA and CDR2 SNTAGT. The CDR3 loop reads CASSDSGSYNEQFF. The DNA for the CDR3 is TGTGCCAGCAGTGACTCGGGCAGTTACAATGAGCAGTTCTTC.

The chain recombines TRBV15 with TRBJ1-2; D not resolved. Germline V gene data show CDR1 as LNHNV and CDR2 as YYDKDF (reference sequence). V was cut by 0 bases and J by 0 bases, with 8 bases left in between. The length of the CDR3 is 15 residues. CDR3 residues: CATSRDVASNYGYTF. As DNA, the CDR3 is TGTGCCACCAGCAGAGATGTAGCCTCTAACTATGGCTACACCTTC.

The V gene is TRBV19, the J gene TRBJ2-2; D assignment may be TRBD1 or TRBD2 (5 bases each). The CDR3 is made up of 18 amino acids. Germline V CDR1 and CDR2: LNHDA, SQIVND (reference sequence). The V end was cut by 5 bases, the J end by 6 bases, with 25 bases between. CDR3: CASSFLIQDIRGAGELFF. Here the CDR3 DNA reads TGTGCCAGTAGTTTCCTAATACAGGATATAAGAGGGGCCGGGGAGCTGTTTTTT.

The V gene is TRBV15, the J gene TRBJ2-5; 7 bases are shared with TRBD1. J lost 2 bases, V lost 3 bases, and 3 bases had no gene match. This CDR3 has 14 amino acids. Germline V gene data show CDR1 as LNHNV and CDR2 as YYDKDF (reference sequence). CDR3 sequence (DNA): TGTGCCACCAGCAGGGTGGGACAGCAAGAGACCCAGTACTTC. Its protein product is CATSRVGQQETQYF.

The chain combines TRBV4-1 with TRBJ2-1; TRBD2 matches at 9 bases. Per the germline V gene, CDR1 is MGHRA and CDR2 is YSYEKL. Losses at the gene ends were 5 bases for V and 7 bases for J; bases not matched to a gene: 12. This CDR3 has 16 amino acids. The CDR3: CASSYQELAGLNEQFF. Written as DNA, the CDR3 is TGCGCCAGCAGCTACCAAGAGCTAGCGGGATTGAATGAGCAGTTCTTC.

Only a few counts were recorded for this clone. The chain is built from TRBV5-1 and TRBJ2-3; 7 positions agree with TRBD1. Germline V gene data show CDR1 as SGHRS and CDR2 as YFSETQ. There are 20 residues in the CDR3. The J segment lost 9 bases and the V segment lost 7 bases, leaving 32 bases of the junction unmatched. The CDR3 reads CASRSSGQSVLITSRYTQYF. The CDR3 nucleotides are TGCGCCAGCCGATCGTCGGGACAGTCCGTTCTAATTACCTCAAGATACACGCAGTATTTT.

The chain employs TRBV7-3 and TRBJ2-1; 9 bases map to TRBD2. V trimming: 1 base; J trimming: 7 bases; junction bases outside the gene matches: 5. CDR3 length: 15 amino acids. In germline, CDR1 is SGHTA, CDR2 FQGTGA. DNA for the CDR3: TGTGCCAGCAGCTTAATAGCGGGGGTTCTTAATGAGCAGTTCTTC. It is translated as CASSLIAGVLNEQFF.

J is TRBJ2-2 and V is TRBV19; 15 bases are a match to TRBD2. The CDR3 is 16 amino acids. J lost 7 bases, V lost 11 bases, and 11 bases had no gene match. CDR1 and CDR2 (germline): LNHDA, SQIVND (reference sequence). The CDR3 here is CACRTSGRAVSGELFF. The CDR3 DNA is TGTGCCTGCCGGACTAGCGGGAGGGCCGTGAGCGGGGAGCTGTTTTTT.

In its sample, this clone was seen once. The V and J genes are TRBV9 and TRBJ1-5, with 8 positions matching TRBD1. V lost 3 bases and J lost 9; bases outside the gene matches: 17. The germline V gene has CDR1 SGDLS and CDR2 YYNGEE. This CDR3 is built from 17 residues. The CDR3 is CASSAGWGGQVLGPQHF. The CDR3, as DNA: TGTGCCAGCAGCGCCGGATGGGGGGGACAGGTTCTAGGGCCCCAGCATTTT. The variable domain in full, completed from reference TRBV9 and TRBJ1-5, reads DSGVTQTPKHLITATGQRVTLRCSPRSGDLSVYWYQQSLDQGLQFLIQYYNGEERAKGNILERFSAQQFPDLHSELNLSSLELGDSALYFCASSAGWGGQVLGPQHFGDGTRLSIL.

This chain joins TRBV7-2 and TRBJ2-7, with D unresolved. The CDR3 has 13 amino acids. The ends were cut back, 0 bases at V and 3 bases at J, with 6 bases in the middle. The germline V gene has CDR1 SGHTA and CDR2 FQGNSA. CDR3 nucleotides: TGTGCCAGCAGCTTAGCGCCCGACTACGAGCAGTACTTC. Its protein product is CASSLAPDYEQYF. Looking up the rest from reference TRBV7-2 and TRBJ2-7 gives the full variable domain: GAGVSQSPSNKVTEKGKDVELRCDPISGHTALYWYRQSLGQGLEFLIYFQGNSAPDKSGLPSDRFSAERTGGSVSTLTIQRTQQEDSAVYLCASSLAPDYEQYFGPGTRLTVT.

V is TRBV2 and J is TRBJ2-2, with D unclear. The CDR3 sequence is 14 residues long. Deletions cut 6 bases from V and 0 bases from J, with 8 bases between. Germline-derived CDR1 and CDR2 are SNHLY and FYNNEI. CDR3 region: CASRGTSNTGELFF. The CDR3 region has the DNA TGTGCCAGCAGGGGTACATCGAACACCGGGGAGCTGTTTTTT.

V is TRBV7-3 and J is TRBJ1-5; D not resolved. Germline CDR1 is SGHTA and CDR2 is FQGTGA. This CDR3 is built from 12 residues. V gave up 2 bases and J gave up 9 bases, with 8 bases separating them. As DNA, the CDR3 is TGTGCCAGCAGCTTAGGGTTGGCGCCCCAGCATTTT. It translates to CASSLGLAPQHF.

This chain joins TRBV28 and TRBJ2-3; possible D gene TRBD1, 7 bases. Germline V gene lookup returns CDR1 MDHEN and CDR2 SYDVKM. The CDR3 contains 14 residues. The V end lost 5 bases, the J end lost 5 bases, and 14 bases lay between the germline ends. The CDR3, as DNA: TGTGCCAGCAGTCTGCAGGGGGGCAGAGATACGCAGTATTTT. Translating gives CASSLQGGRDTQYF.

The chain links TRBV11-2 to TRBJ2-7; no reliable D call. The germline V and J ends were trimmed by 4 bases and 2 bases, with 12 bases remaining between them. CDR3 size: 14 residues. Germline lookup yields CDR1 SGHAT and CDR2 FQNNGV. The CDR3 loop is CASSSLARTYEQYF. For the CDR3, the DNA is TGTGCCAGCAGCTCCCTGGCCCGCACCTACGAGCAGTACTTC.

The rearrangement uses TRBV5-6 and TRBJ2-2; tentative D call: TRBD2 (5 bases). V was shortened by 4 bases and J by 0 bases, with 22 bases between the two germline ends. This CDR3 contains 19 residues. Germline values: CDR1 SGHDT, CDR2 YYEEEE. In DNA, the CDR3 is TGTGCCAGCAGCCCCTCGTGGTTTACGGGAACGGCGAACACCGGGGAGCTGTTTTTT. It codes for CASSPSWFTGTANTGELFF.

The gene calls are TRBV6-1 and TRBJ2-7, with unresolved D. Germline CDR1 is MNHNS and CDR2 is SASEGT. This CDR3 comprises 11 residues. The V end was cut by 1 base, the J end by 6 bases, with 4 bases between. Here the CDR3 DNA reads TGTGCCAGCAGTGAAGTGAGCGAGCAGTACTTC. Its protein product is CASSEVSEQYF.

The J gene is TRBJ2-3, the V gene TRBV18; no clear D gene. The CDR3 totals 13 residues. Trimming cost V 3 bases and J 3 bases, with 7 bases left between them. Germline CDR1 and CDR2: KGHSH and LQKENI. The CDR3 DNA follows: TGTGCCAGCTCACCGAGGCGGACAGATACGCAGTATTTT. This codes for CASSPRRTDTQYF.

The CDR3 DNA reads TGTGCCAGCAGCTCGGACAGTTTACAGTACTTC. Its protein is CASSSDSLQYF. V is TRBV11-2 and J is TRBJ2-5; D might be TRBD1 (6 bases). The germline V and J ends were trimmed by 4 bases and 11 bases, with 11 bases remaining between them. This CDR3 contains 11 residues. Germline assignment: CDR1 SGHAT and CDR2 FQNNGV.

This chain links TRBV18 with TRBJ2-1, with 11 nucleotides matching TRBD2. Per germline, CDR1 KGHSH and CDR2 LQKENI. The trim removed 3 bases at V and 6 bases at J, leaving 10 bases unmatched. The CDR3 runs 17 residues. This CDR3 is CASSPKRTSGSFNEQFF. DNA of the CDR3: TGTGCCAGCTCACCTAAAAGGACTAGCGGGTCTTTCAATGAGCAGTTCTTC.

The chain links TRBV6-5 to TRBJ1-3, with D uncertain. The CDR3 contains 13 residues. Trimming took off 7 bases at V and 2 bases at J, with 9 bases between the two ends. Looked up from germline, CDR1 is MNHEY and CDR2 is SVGAGI. The CDR3 here is CASTPRAGNTIYF. CDR3 DNA: TGTGCCAGCACCCCACGCGCTGGAAACACCATATATTTT.